One sample yielded the 15 T cell receptor beta chains listed below, sequenced in a study of T cells in narcolepsy. Profiled with immunoSEQ multiplex PCR; TCRdb holds only in-frame clones, not every one. The sample yields nearly 35,000 clones, 65% to 85% seen once. Sequencing was performed on memory (CD45RA-) CD4+ T cells from blood. The source is a human donor in good health.

This rearrangement joins TRBV11-2 to TRBJ1-5; D unresolved. Trimming took 0 bases from V and 0 from J, leaving 6 bases between them. Germline V gene lookup returns CDR1 SGHAT and CDR2 FQNNGV. The CDR3 extends over 15 amino acids. The DNA of the CDR3 is TGTGCCAGCAGCTTAGATGCGCGTAGCAATCAGCCCCAGCATTTT. Its translation: CASSLDARSNQPQHF. The full variable domain, in which reference TRBV11-2 and TRBJ1-5 provide the parts outside the CDR3, is EAGVAQSPRYKIIEKRQSVAFWCNPISGHATLYWYQQILGQGPKLLIQFQNNGVVDDSQLPKDRFSAERLKGVDSTLKIQPAKLEDSAVYLCASSLDARSNQPQHFGDGTRLSIL.

V and J are TRBV19 and TRBJ2-1; TRBD2 agrees at 8 bases. Germline lookup yields CDR1 LNHDA and CDR2 SQIVND (reference sequence). With 6 bases clipped from V and 9 bases from J, the junction kept 10 bases outside the gene matches. CDR3 length: 14 residues. CDR3 sequence: CASSRYGAGGEQFF. CDR3 DNA: TGTGCCAGTAGCCGATACGGGGCGGGAGGTGAGCAGTTCTTC.

The chain is built from TRBV9 and TRBJ2-1, with 12 bases aligning to TRBD1. The germline gives CDR1 SGDLS, CDR2 YYNGEE. J was trimmed by 9 bases and V by 4 bases; bases with no gene match: 8. The CDR3 is 15 residues long. CDR3 sequence: CASSPRDRGRAEQFF. The CDR3 DNA sequence: TGTGCCAGCAGCCCCCGGGACAGGGGGCGGGCTGAGCAGTTCTTC.

The chain recombines TRBV19 with TRBJ2-7, with 8 bases matching TRBD1. Germline CDR1 reads LNHDA; CDR2 reads SQIVND (reference sequence). The CDR3 loop spans 15 amino acids. J was trimmed by 2 bases and V by 5 bases; bases with no gene match: 8. CDR3 DNA sequence: TGTGCCAGTAGTGACCCCGGACAGGGAACCTACGAGCAGTACTTC. This sequence encodes CASSDPGQGTYEQYF.

The chain joins TRBV4-2 to TRBJ1-6; D gene unclear. The CDR3 totals 13 residues. CDR1 is LGHNA and CDR2 is YNFKEQ in the germline V gene. Between the trimmed V and J ends, which lost 0 bases and 10 bases, there was a span of 7 bases. The CDR3 region is CASSQDGVSPLHF. The DNA of the CDR3 is TGTGCCAGCAGCCAAGATGGGGTGTCACCCCTCCACTTT.

This clone is deemed medium-sized. The chain has TRBV7-5 and TRBJ1-5; the D call TRBD1 from the table was never checked on the DNA. TRBV7-5 has pseudogene status. The CDR3 totals 16 residues. CDR3 amino acids: CVRSHLKVGEIQPQHF. In nucleotides, the CDR3 is TGTGTCAGAAGCCACTTGAAGGTAGGGGAAATTCAGCCCCAGCATTTT.

The chain has TRBV10-3 and TRBJ2-3; the D gene is possibly TRBD2 (5 bases). V shed 10 bases and J shed 5 bases, with 13 bases lying between them. Per the germline V gene, CDR1 is ENHRY and CDR2 is SYGVKD. The CDR3 is made up of 12 amino acids. This chain's CDR3 is CATRTSVDTQYF. The CDR3, as DNA: TGTGCCACCCGCACTAGTGTAGATACGCAGTATTTT.

The rearrangement links TRBV7-2 to TRBJ1-1; the D is unclear. Deletions cut 5 bases from V and 1 base from J, with 11 bases between. The V gene's germline CDR1 is SGHTA and CDR2 FQGNSA. The CDR3 spans 14 residues. The CDR3 reads CASSIRAKNTEAFF. The DNA of the CDR3 is TGTGCCAGCAGCATCCGGGCTAAGAACACTGAAGCTTTCTTT.

V usage is TRBV4-2 and J usage is TRBJ2-5, with 9 bases lining up with TRBD2. CDR3 length: 18 residues. CDR1 and CDR2 (germline): LGHNA, YNFKEQ. J was trimmed by 4 bases and V by 6 bases; bases with no gene match: 18. The CDR3 sequence: CASSLAGGGGAGIETQYF. CDR3 coding DNA: TGTGCCAGCAGTCTTGCAGGCGGCGGGGGGGCCGGGATAGAGACCCAGTACTTC.

V is TRBV10-2 and J is TRBJ1-5; 7 bases are a match to TRBD1. J gave up 7 bases and V 2 bases, and 5 bases lay outside the gene matches. The CDR3 extends over 14 amino acids. Germline assignment: CDR1 WSHSY and CDR2 SAAADI. Written as DNA, the CDR3 is TGCGCCAGCAGTGAGGTAGGGGGCGAGCAGCCCCAGCATTTT. It yields the protein CASSEVGGEQPQHF.

The chain combines TRBV7-6 with TRBJ2-5; the match to TRBD2 covers 8 bases. Trimming cost V 11 bases and J 6 bases; bases outside gene matches: 17. The CDR3 loop spans 15 amino acids. Germline V CDR1 and CDR2: SGHVS, FNYEAQ. This chain's CDR3 is CAFGPGGGGPKTQYF. The CDR3 DNA reads TGTGCCTTCGGGCCCGGGGGGGGAGGGCCAAAGACCCAGTACTTC. The full variable domain, in which reference TRBV7-6 and TRBJ2-5 provide the parts outside the CDR3, is GAGVSQSPRYKVTKRGQDVALRCDPISGHVSLYWYRQALGQGPEFLTYFNYEAQQDKSGLPNDRFSAERPEGSISTLTIQRTEQRDSAMYRCAFGPGGGGPKTQYFGPGTRLLVL.

The chain has TRBV2 and TRBJ2-4; a possible D gene is TRBD1 (6 bases). The CDR3 contains 15 residues. V was trimmed by 3 bases and J by 0 bases, leaving 9 bases between them. Per germline, CDR1 SNHLY and CDR2 FYNNEI. The DNA of the CDR3 is TGTGCCAGCAGTGACGCAGGGGTAGCCAAAAACATTCAGTACTTC. Its translation: CASSDAGVAKNIQYF. Looking up the rest from reference TRBV2 and TRBJ2-4 gives the full variable domain: EPEVTQTPSHQVTQMGQEVILRCVPISNHLYFYWYRQILGQKVEFLVSFYNNEISEKSEIFDDQFSVERPDGSNFTLKIRSTKLEDSAMYFCASSDAGVAKNIQYFGAGTRLSVL.

The chain carries TRBV6-5 and TRBJ2-7; D possibly corresponds to TRBD1 (5 bases). In germline, CDR1 is MNHEY, CDR2 SVGAGI. This CDR3 has 13 amino acids. The V and J ends lost 0 bases and 11 bases respectively, with 14 bases between them. The CDR3 loop is CASSYSPDTREYF. As DNA, the CDR3 is TGTGCCAGCAGTTACTCCCCGGACACGCGCGAGTACTTC.

This rearrangement joins TRBV12-5 to TRBJ1-5; D unresolved. The CDR3 loop spans 15 amino acids. V was clipped by 5 bases and J by 2 bases, with 13 bases between them. The germline CDR1 and CDR2 sequences are LGHNT and FRNRAP. The CDR3 spells CASGLNPIGNQPQHF. The CDR3 region has the DNA TGTGCTAGTGGTCTAAACCCTATTGGCAATCAGCCCCAGCATTTT.

This sequence joins TRBV6-6 and TRBJ2-5; D is perhaps TRBD1 or TRBD2 (5 bases each). This CDR3 region has 14 residues. Germline lookup yields CDR1 MNHNY and CDR2 SVGAGI (reference sequence). With 0 bases removed from V and 5 bases from J, the gap between germline ends came to 10 bases. The CDR3 loop reads CASSYSFWGETQYF. CDR3 DNA sequence: TGTGCCAGCAGTTACTCGTTCTGGGGGGAGACCCAGTACTTC.